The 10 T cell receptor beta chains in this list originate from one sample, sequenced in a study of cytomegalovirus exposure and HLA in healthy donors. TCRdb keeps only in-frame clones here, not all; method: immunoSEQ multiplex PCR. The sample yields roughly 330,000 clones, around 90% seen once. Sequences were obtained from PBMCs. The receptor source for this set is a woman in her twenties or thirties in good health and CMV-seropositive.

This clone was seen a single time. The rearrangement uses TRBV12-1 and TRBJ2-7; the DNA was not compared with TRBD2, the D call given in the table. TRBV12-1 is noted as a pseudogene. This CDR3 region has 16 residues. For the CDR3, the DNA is TGTGCCAGCAGCTCTCCTAGCGGGAGGGTTCCCTACGAGCAGTACTTC. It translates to CASSSPSGRVPYEQYF.

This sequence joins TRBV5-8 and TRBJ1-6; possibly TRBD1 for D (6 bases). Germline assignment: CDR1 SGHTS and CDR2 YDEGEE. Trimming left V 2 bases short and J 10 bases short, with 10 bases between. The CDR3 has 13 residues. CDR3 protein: CASSFTGLSPLHF. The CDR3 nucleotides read TGTGCCAGCAGCTTTACAGGGTTATCACCCCTCCACTTT.

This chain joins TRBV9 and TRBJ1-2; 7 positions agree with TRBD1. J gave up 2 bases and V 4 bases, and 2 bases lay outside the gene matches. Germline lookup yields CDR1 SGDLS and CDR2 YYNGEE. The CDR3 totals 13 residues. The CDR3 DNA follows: TGTGCCAGCAGCCGACAGGGAAACTATGGCTACACCTTC. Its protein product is CASSRQGNYGYTF.

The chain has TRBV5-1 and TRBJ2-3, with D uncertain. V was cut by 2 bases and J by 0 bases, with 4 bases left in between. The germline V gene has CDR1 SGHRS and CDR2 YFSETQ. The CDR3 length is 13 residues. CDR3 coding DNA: TGCGCCAGCAGCTTTTCTAGCACAGATACGCAGTATTTT. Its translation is CASSFSSTDTQYF.

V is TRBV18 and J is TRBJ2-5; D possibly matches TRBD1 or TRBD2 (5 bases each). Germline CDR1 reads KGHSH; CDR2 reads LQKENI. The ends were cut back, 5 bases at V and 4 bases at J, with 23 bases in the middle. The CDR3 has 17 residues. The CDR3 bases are TGTGCCAGCTCAGGAAGAACCGGGACCGTAGCGTCAGAGACCCAGTACTTC. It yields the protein CASSGRTGTVASETQYF.

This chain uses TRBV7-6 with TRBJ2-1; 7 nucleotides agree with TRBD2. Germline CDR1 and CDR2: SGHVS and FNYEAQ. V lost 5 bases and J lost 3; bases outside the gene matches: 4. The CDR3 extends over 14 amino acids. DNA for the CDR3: TGTGCCAGCAGCGCGGCGGGGGACTACAATGAGCAGTTCTTC. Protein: CASSAAGDYNEQFF.

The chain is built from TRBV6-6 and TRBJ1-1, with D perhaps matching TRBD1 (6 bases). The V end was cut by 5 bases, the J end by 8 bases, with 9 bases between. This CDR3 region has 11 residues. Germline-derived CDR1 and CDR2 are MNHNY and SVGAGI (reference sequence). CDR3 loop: CASSQTGEAFF. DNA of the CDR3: TGTGCCAGCAGTCAGACAGGAGAAGCTTTCTTT.

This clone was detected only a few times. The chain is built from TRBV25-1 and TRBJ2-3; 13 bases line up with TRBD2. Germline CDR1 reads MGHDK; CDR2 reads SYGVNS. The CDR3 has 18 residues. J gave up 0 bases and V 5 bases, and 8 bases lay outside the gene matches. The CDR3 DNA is TGTGCCAGCAGTCTTGGGACTAGCGGGGACACTAGCACAGATACGCAGTATTTT. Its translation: CASSLGTSGDTSTDTQYF.

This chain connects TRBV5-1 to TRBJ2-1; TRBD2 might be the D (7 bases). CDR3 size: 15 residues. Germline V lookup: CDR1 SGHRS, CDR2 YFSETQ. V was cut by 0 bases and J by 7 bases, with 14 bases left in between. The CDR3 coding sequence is TGCGCCAGCAGCTTGGTGGGGGGGCTCAGTAATGAGCAGTTCTTC. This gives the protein CASSLVGGLSNEQFF.

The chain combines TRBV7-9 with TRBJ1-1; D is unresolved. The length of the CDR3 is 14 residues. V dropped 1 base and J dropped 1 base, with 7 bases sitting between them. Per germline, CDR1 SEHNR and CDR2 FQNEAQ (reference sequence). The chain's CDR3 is CASSLDLGNTEAFF. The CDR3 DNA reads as TGTGCCAGCAGCTTAGATCTGGGGAACACTGAAGCTTTCTTT. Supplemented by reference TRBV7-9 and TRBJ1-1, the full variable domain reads DTGVSQNPRHKITKRGQNVTFRCDPISEHNRLYWYRQTLGQGPEFLTYFQNEAQLEKSRLLSDRFSAERPKGSFSTLEIQRTEQGDSAMYLCASSLDLGNTEAFFGQGTRLTVV.